This TCR beta chain was captured by sequencing in a study of blood T cell repertoires in COVID-19. About the research overall: Acute-phase and convalescent COVID-19 samples originated in the United States, Italy and Spain. The analysed material was cDNA or gDNA that came from T cells, B-cell-depleted T cells, or PBMCs.

V was pared by 5 bases and J by 5 bases, with 9 bases of the junction left unmatched. The CDR3 consists of 15 residues. Germline V gene data show CDR1 as MDHEN and CDR2 as SYDVKM. The assay was immunoSEQ multiplex PCR, and TCRdb's table has in-frame clones only and misses some. The table includes about 250,000 clones, about 89% detected once. The sequence derives from a man aged 30 to 39 with acute or convalescent COVID-19. The V call is TRBV28, the J call TRBJ1-2, with 9 bases aligning to TRBD1. Sequenced material: peripheral blood. CDR3 sequence: CASSVPGQGLYGYTF. As DNA, the CDR3 is TGTGCCAGCAGTGTCCCGGGACAGGGACTATATGGCTACACCTTC.